This T cell receptor (beta chain) was obtained from a study of blood T cell repertoires in COVID-19. V lost 0 bases and J lost 4, with 8 bases in between. The CDR3 has 14 amino acids. CDR1 is SGDLS and CDR2 is YYNGEE in the germline V gene. Repertoires were generated with immunoSEQ multiplex PCR, while TCRdb's copy carries only in-frame clones and drops some. The repertoire consists of 90,000 to 150,000 clones, with 79% occurring once and the leading ten covering 3% to 4.5%. This clone has just a few counts. This chain links TRBV9 with TRBJ2-1; D unresolved. This receptor was identified in a woman aged 80 or over with acute or convalescent COVID-19. Sequences were obtained from peripheral blood. The CDR3 nucleotides are TGTGCCAGCAGCGTAGGTCGAGGATACAATGAGCAGTTCTTC. It encodes CASSVGRGYNEQFF.